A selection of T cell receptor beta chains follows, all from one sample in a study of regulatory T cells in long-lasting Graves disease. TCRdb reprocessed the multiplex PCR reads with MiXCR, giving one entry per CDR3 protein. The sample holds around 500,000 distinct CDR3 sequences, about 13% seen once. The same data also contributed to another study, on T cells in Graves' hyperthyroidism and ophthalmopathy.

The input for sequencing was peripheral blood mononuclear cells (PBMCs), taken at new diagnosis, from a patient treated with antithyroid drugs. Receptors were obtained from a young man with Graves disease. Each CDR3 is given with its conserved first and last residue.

CDR3aa: CASSQERGSSYEQYF; v_gene: TRBV4-1; j_gene: TRBJ2-7; len: 15
CDR3aa: CASSHARGSGTDTQYF; v_gene: TRBV4-2; j_gene: TRBJ2-3; len: 16
CDR3aa: CASSLGGKIYEQYF; v_gene: TRBV5-1; j_gene: TRBJ2-7; len: 14
CDR3aa: CASTPHGPGTGELFF; v_gene: TRBV12-3/TRBV12-4; j_gene: TRBJ2-2; len: 15
CDR3aa: CASSLGPIYEQYF; v_gene: TRBV5-4; j_gene: TRBJ2-7; len: 13
CDR3aa: CASSLGEAGRMVPYEQYF; v_gene: TRBV5-1; j_gene: TRBJ2-7; len: 18
CDR3aa: CASRTSAVEAFF; v_gene: TRBV6-1; j_gene: TRBJ1-1; len: 12
CDR3aa: CSVETPGSYYGYTF; v_gene: TRBV29-1; j_gene: TRBJ1-2; len: 14
CDR3aa: CATSDLDSQETQYF; v_gene: TRBV24-1; j_gene: TRBJ2-5; len: 14
CDR3aa: CSARPSRNQRRLYGYTF; v_gene: TRBV20-1; j_gene: TRBJ1-2; len: 17
CDR3aa: CASSAEAGGSYNEQFF; v_gene: TRBV11-3; j_gene: TRBJ2-1; len: 16
CDR3aa: CASSPPDRVGQPQHF; v_gene: TRBV18; j_gene: TRBJ1-5; len: 15